A selection of T cell receptor beta chains follows, all from one sample in a study of T cell responses to AZD1222 COVID-19 vaccine. Generated by immunoSEQ multiplex PCR, the TCRdb table keeps only in-frame clones and is missing some. The repertoire consists of around 200,000 clones, with just under 95% occurring once and the leading ten covering about 1%. The material sequenced was peripheral blood, taken 28 days after the second dose of the MenACWY control vaccine. These receptors were obtained from an adult who received the MenACWY meningococcal vaccine as a control. CDR3s include the opening cysteine and the closing phenylalanine or tryptophan. D genes are given only for firm matches. Rows give clone size only sometimes, using once, few, many, or a class for an expanded clone.

d_call	clone_size	j_call	cdr3_length	v_call	cdr3_aa	cdr3_nt
-	-	TRBJ1-5	13	TRBV5-6	CASSFMDIQPQHF	TGTGCCAGCAGCTTCATGGATATTCAGCCCCAGCATTTT
-	-	TRBJ2-7	16	TRBV12-2	CASRLLRRHSSYEQYF	TGTGCAAGTCGCCTCCTGAGGCGGCACAGCTCCTACGAGCAGTACTTC
-	-	TRBJ2-2	15	TRBV14	CASSQGGLRTGELFF	TGTGCCAGCAGCCAGGGGGGGCTTCGCACCGGGGAGCTGTTTTTT
-	once	TRBJ2-2	12	TRBV15	CATRAGPGELFF	TGTGCCACCAGGGCGGGTCCCGGGGAGCTGTTTTTT
-	-	TRBJ1-2	14	TRBV5-5	CASSLGGSQGGYTF	TGTGCCAGCAGCTTGGGTGGCAGTCAAGGGGGCTACACCTTC
-	-	TRBJ1-4	14	TRBV28	CASSFREKGEKLFF	TGTGCCAGCAGTTTCCGGGAGAAGGGTGAAAAACTGTTTTTT
-	-	TRBJ1-3	18	TRBV28	CASSLQSYRYSSGNTIYF	TGTGCCAGCAGTTTGCAGTCCTACAGGTATAGCTCTGGAAACACCATATATTTT
-	-	TRBJ1-1	14	TRBV18	CASSPSLDSTEAFF	TGTGCCAGCTCACCCTCCTTGGACAGCACTGAAGCTTTCTTT
TRBD2	-	TRBJ2-6	20	TRBV6-1	CASSEAPLAGGLVGANVLTF	TGTGCCAGCAGTGAAGCACCCCTAGCGGGGGGTCTCGTTGGGGCCAACGTCCTGACTTTC
-	-	TRBJ1-1	13	TRBV7-2	CASSLTQVSEAFF	TGTGCCAGCAGCTTAACACAGGTTTCTGAAGCTTTCTTT
-	-	TRBJ2-1	15	TRBV11-3	CASSLGSRGGNEQFF	TGTGCCAGCAGCTTAGGTTCGCGGGGAGGCAATGAGCAGTTCTTC
-	-	TRBJ2-7	15	TRBV19	CASSVRLLSSYEQYF	TGTGCCAGTAGTGTCCGCTTACTAAGCTCCTACGAGCAGTACTTC
-	-	TRBJ2-1	16	TRBV15	CATSRGSWGSGNEQFF	TGTGCCACCAGCAGAGGCTCATGGGGGTCCGGCAATGAGCAGTTCTTC
-	-	TRBJ2-3	18	TRBV3-1/TRBV3-2	CASSQELGRPQGTDTQYF	TGTGCCAGCAGCCAAGAGCTAGGCAGGCCCCAGGGCACAGATACGCAGTATTTT
-	-	TRBJ1-2	14	TRBV2	CASRGLQDPYGYTF	TGTGCCAGCAGGGGGTTACAGGACCCCTATGGCTACACCTTC
-	-	TRBJ2-5	12	TRBV6-5	CASRTAQETQYF	TGTGCCAGCAGGACAGCTCAAGAGACCCAGTACTTC
TRBD1	-	TRBJ1-1	14	TRBV2	CASKDRGRITEAFF	TGTGCCAGCAAGGACAGGGGGCGAATCACTGAAGCTTTCTTT
-	-	TRBJ2-1	13	TRBV6-4	CASSGTGFGEQFF	TGTGCCAGCTCCGGGACTGGCTTCGGTGAGCAGTTCTTC
-	-	TRBJ1-5	15	TRBV2	CASSPQGRSNQPQHF	TGTGCCAGCAGTCCACAGGGTAGAAGCAATCAGCCCCAGCATTTT
TRBD1	-	TRBJ1-4	14	TRBV7-9	CASSRTGGNEKLFF	TGTGCCAGCAGCCGGACAGGGGGTAATGAAAAACTGTTTTTT
TRBD1	once	TRBJ1-1	15	TRBV5-5	CASSPIRQGGTEAFF	TGTGCCAGCAGCCCTATCAGACAGGGAGGTACTGAAGCTTTCTTT
-	once	TRBJ1-2	15	TRBV4-2	CASSQVNPAGYGYTF	TGTGCCAGCAGCCAAGTTAATCCCGCAGGCTATGGCTACACCTTC
TRBD2	-	TRBJ2-2	18	TRBV5-1	CASSLTSGGPANTGELFF	TGCGCCAGCAGCTTGACTAGCGGGGGACCTGCGAACACCGGGGAGCTGTTTTTT
-	once	TRBJ1-6	18	TRBV5-5	CASSLGQGLGAYNSPLHF	TGTGCCAGCAGCTTGGGTCAGGGGTTAGGGGCCTATAATTCACCCCTCCACTTT
-	-	TRBJ1-1	13	TRBV6-5	CASRRLMNTEAFF	TGTGCCAGCAGGCGACTCATGAACACTGAAGCTTTCTTT
TRBD2	-	TRBJ2-2	14	TRBV11-2	CASRPSGVGGKLFF	TGTGCCAGCAGACCAAGCGGGGTAGGCGGGAAGCTGTTTTTT
-	-	TRBJ1-4	14	TRBV5-4	CASSSGQRNEKLFF	TGTGCCAGCAGCTCGGGGCAGAGGAATGAAAAACTGTTTTTT
TRBD1	-	TRBJ2-1	16	TRBV9	CASSSRGDRVVNEQFF	TGTGCCAGCAGCTCGAGAGGGGACAGGGTGGTTAATGAGCAGTTCTTC
TRBD1	-	TRBJ1-5	14	TRBV7-2	CASSTLTGGRPQHF	TGTGCCAGCAGCACCCTGACAGGGGGTAGGCCCCAGCATTTT
-	-	TRBJ2-2	14	TRBV5-6	CASSSPEHTGELFF	TGTGCCAGCAGTTCTCCGGAGCACACCGGGGAGCTGTTTTTT
TRBD1	-	TRBJ1-5	14	TRBV2	CASRGDRANQPQHF	TGTGCCAGCAGGGGGGACAGGGCAAATCAGCCCCAGCATTTT
TRBD1	-	TRBJ1-6	17	TRBV19	CASSPQKGAPRFSPLHF	TGTGCCAGTAGTCCCCAGAAGGGGGCCCCTCGTTTTTCACCCCTCCACTTT
TRBD1	-	TRBJ1-4	15	TRBV29-1	CSVPAPGQKNEKLFF	TGCAGCGTTCCCGCTCCGGGACAGAAGAATGAAAAACTGTTTTTT
-	-	TRBJ2-7	13	TRBV15	CATSTGSSYEQYF	TGTGCCACCAGTACGGGAAGCTCCTACGAGCAGTACTTC
-	-	TRBJ2-1	14	TRBV19	CASRADYGYNEQFF	TGTGCCTCCCGGGCCGATTACGGCTACAATGAGCAGTTCTTC
-	-	TRBJ2-7	15	TRBV3-1/TRBV3-2	CASSQDLTEAYEQYF	TGTGCCAGCAGCCAAGATCTCACAGAGGCCTACGAGCAGTACTTC
TRBD2	-	TRBJ2-2	15	TRBV7-8	CASSPRGGIGGELFF	TGTGCCAGCAGCCCCCGGGGGGGTATTGGCGGGGAGCTGTTTTTT
TRBD1	-	TRBJ2-1	14	TRBV4-2	CASNRDRGWDEQFF	TGTGCCAGCAACCGGGACAGGGGGTGGGATGAGCAGTTCTTC
-	few	TRBJ2-3	15	TRBV19	CASSSQGRSTDTQYF	TGTGCCAGTAGCAGCCAGGGACGGAGTACAGATACGCAGTATTTT
-	-	TRBJ2-7	11	TRBV10-3	CAISAGYEQYF	TGTGCCATCAGTGCTGGGTACGAGCAGTACTTC
TRBD1	once	TRBJ1-6	14	TRBV27	CASRADRVVSPLHF	TGTGCCAGCAGGGCGGACAGGGTTGTGTCACCCCTCCACTTT
-	-	TRBJ2-6	17	TRBV18	CASSTRQDSSGANVLTF	TGTGCCAGCTCAACGAGGCAGGATTCCTCTGGGGCCAACGTCCTGACTTTC
-	-	TRBJ2-2	15	TRBV5-5	CASSLTGVNTGELFF	TGTGCCAGCAGCTTAACTGGGGTCAACACCGGGGAGCTGTTTTTT
-	-	TRBJ1-1	12	TRBV29-1	CSVEVTGTEAFF	TGCAGCGTTGAAGTTACAGGCACTGAAGCTTTCTTT
-	-	TRBJ1-6	16	TRBV7-3	CASSLTGGSYNSPLHF	TGTGCCAGCAGCCTGACGGGAGGCTCCTATAATTCACCCCTCCACTTT
TRBD1	-	TRBJ1-1	18	TRBV3-1/TRBV3-2	CASSQAWQGAQNSTEAFF	TGTGCCAGCAGCCAAGCATGGCAGGGGGCCCAGAATAGCACTGAAGCTTTCTTT
-	once	TRBJ1-5	14	TRBV27	CASSPRDLNQPQHF	TGTGCCAGCAGTCCCCGGGACTTGAATCAGCCCCAGCATTTT
-	few	TRBJ2-7	15	TRBV7-9	CASSYLYKQGYEQYF	TGTGCCAGCAGCTACCTCTATAAACAGGGATACGAGCAGTACTTC
-	-	TRBJ1-1	13	TRBV11-2	CASSLVSLTEAFF	TGTGCCAGCAGCTTAGTTTCTCTGACTGAAGCTTTCTTT